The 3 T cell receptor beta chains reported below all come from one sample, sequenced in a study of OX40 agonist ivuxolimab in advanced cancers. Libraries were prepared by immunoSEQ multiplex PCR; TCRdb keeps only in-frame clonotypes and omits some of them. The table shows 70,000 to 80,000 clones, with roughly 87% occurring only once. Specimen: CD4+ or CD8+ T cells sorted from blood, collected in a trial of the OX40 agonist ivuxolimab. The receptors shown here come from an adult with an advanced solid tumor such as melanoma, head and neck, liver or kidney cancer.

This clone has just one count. Here the CDR3 DNA reads TGTGCCAGCAGCTTAGAGGCAGATGGAAACACCATATATTTT. As protein: CASSLEADGNTIYF. This rearrangement joins TRBV11-2 to TRBJ1-3; unclear D gene. Trimming stripped 0 bases from V and 3 bases from J, with 6 bases between. The CDR3 covers 14 residues. CDR1 is SGHAT and CDR2 is FQNNGV in the germline V gene. Based on the CDR3 plus reference TRBV11-2 and TRBJ1-3, the full variable domain is EAGVAQSPRYKIIEKRQSVAFWCNPISGHATLYWYQQILGQGPKLLIQFQNNGVVDDSQLPKDRFSAERLKGVDSTLKIQPAKLEDSAVYLCASSLEADGNTIYFGEGSWLTVV.

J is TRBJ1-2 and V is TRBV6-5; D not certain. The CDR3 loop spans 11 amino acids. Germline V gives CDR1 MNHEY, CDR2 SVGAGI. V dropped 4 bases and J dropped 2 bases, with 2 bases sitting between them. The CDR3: CASSWNYGYTF. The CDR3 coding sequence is TGTGCCAGCAGTTGGAACTATGGCTACACCTTC.

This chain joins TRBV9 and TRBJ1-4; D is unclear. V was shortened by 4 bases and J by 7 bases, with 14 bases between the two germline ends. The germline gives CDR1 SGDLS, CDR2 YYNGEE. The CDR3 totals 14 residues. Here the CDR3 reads CASSPSGDREKLFF. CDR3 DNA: TGTGCCAGCAGCCCCTCGGGAGACCGTGAAAAACTGTTTTTT.